This T cell receptor (beta chain) was identified in a study of blood T cell repertoires in COVID-19. Study-level information: From the United States, Italy and Spain came samples of acute and convalescent COVID-19. Nucleic acid was either cDNA or gDNA, and it came from T cells, B-cell-depleted T cells, or PBMCs.

Seattle's enrolled individuals joined amid active infection and were then monitored longitudinally. Clones were read by immunoSEQ multiplex PCR, and TCRdb kept only the in-frame ones, dropping some. The sample records fewer than 200,000 clones, approximately 82% being singletons. The receptor's source is a middle-aged woman with COVID-19, enrolled during active disease. The sample was peripheral blood.

CDR3 sequence: CASSPWTRGNQNGEQYF. The CDR3 DNA sequence: TGTGCCAGCAGCCCCTGGACTAGAGGTAATCAAAACGGAGAGCAGTACTTC. This chain uses TRBV3-1 (or the pseudogene TRBV3-2) with TRBJ2-7; 7 nucleotides align to TRBD2. The CDR3 sequence is 17 residues long. After removal of 4 bases from V and 7 bases from J, the junction contained 19 bases not matched to a gene. Germline V gene sequence: CDR1 LGHDT, CDR2 YNNKEL (reference sequence).